The present T cell receptor beta chain was sequenced within a study of T cell responses to AZD1222 COVID-19 vaccine. Whole-study findings and limits: Two doses of AZD1222 preceded a rise in Spike-specific TCR breadth and depth.

Points on this clone: Its target is not known.

Using immunoSEQ multiplex PCR, the repertoire was profiled, and TCRdb retains in-frame clones only, with some absent. The data contain 120,000 or so clones, around 88% of them singletons. This CDR3 contains 14 residues. Losses at the gene ends were 3 bases for V and 10 bases for J; bases not matched to a gene: 10. Germline V CDR1 and CDR2: SGDLS, YYNGEE. The sequencing used peripheral blood, collected on day 0 of MenACWY control vaccination. The gene calls are TRBV9 and TRBJ2-1; 7 nucleotides line up with TRBD2. This receptor was identified in an adult in good health. CDR3 amino acids: CASSESGTTPEQFF. Written as DNA, the CDR3 is TGTGCCAGCAGCGAATCCGGGACTACTCCCGAGCAGTTCTTC.